This entry lists 20 T cell receptor beta chains sequenced from one sample in a study of a mutant IDH1 vaccine in newly diagnosed glioma. These receptors lack a known antigen. Sample time point: week 47, end of study. Every vaccination contained 300 ug of the mutant IDH1 20-mer peptide and was paired with topical imiquimod. The data were produced by immunoSEQ multiplex PCR, yet TCRdb's version contains in-frame clones alone and is incomplete. Among about 85,000 clones listed, under 90% were seen once. This specimen was PBMCs, taken from a glioma patient whose treatment included an IDH1 peptide vaccine. These receptors all come from a woman in her fifties or sixties with glioma.

This clone turned up a few times. The chain joins TRBV9 to TRBJ2-2; 9 nucleotides line up with TRBD2. Germline values: CDR1 SGDLS, CDR2 YYNGEE. With 4 bases clipped from V and 3 bases from J, the junction kept 4 bases outside the gene matches. CDR3 size: 15 residues. The CDR3 bases are TGTGCCAGCAGCCCACGACTAGCGGACACCGGGGAGCTGTTTTTT. This translates into CASSPRLADTGELFF.

The V gene is TRBV4-1, the J gene TRBJ2-3, with D possibly TRBD1 on 6 matching bases. The germline V gene encodes CDR1 MGHRA and CDR2 YSYEKL. Between the trimmed V and J ends, which lost 4 bases and 0 bases, there was a span of 11 bases. This CDR3 has 15 amino acids. CDR3 region: CASSPPGVSTDTQYF. The CDR3 DNA follows: TGCGCCAGCAGCCCACCAGGGGTTAGCACAGATACGCAGTATTTT.

The chain couples TRBV4-1 to TRBJ2-3; 8 nucleotides match TRBD2. Germline CDR1 is MGHRA and CDR2 is YSYEKL. Trimming took 4 bases from V and 8 from J; bases not matched to a gene: 5. CDR3 length: 13 residues. In DNA, the CDR3 is TGCGCCAGCAGCCCCCCGGGGGGGGGTACGCAGTATTTT. Protein product: CASSPPGGGTQYF.

This CDR3 is CASSPRNTEAFF. CDR3 bases: TGTGCCAGCTCACCTCGGAACACTGAAGCTTTCTTT. The genes are TRBV18 and TRBJ1-1; no clear D. From germline, CDR1 is KGHSH and CDR2 LQKENI. The CDR3 spans 12 residues. Trimming took 3 bases from V and 1 from J, leaving 3 bases between them.

This chain links TRBV11-3 with TRBJ1-4, with D maybe TRBD1 (6 bases). The CDR3 spans 13 residues. In germline, CDR1 is SGHNT, CDR2 YENEEA. Trimming pared 2 bases from V and 7 bases from J, leaving 8 bases between. The CDR3 nucleotides read TGTGCCAGCAGCTTATTCAGGGGTGAAAAACTGTTTTTT. Protein product: CASSLFRGEKLFF.

The rearrangement joins TRBV5-1 to TRBJ2-2; unclear D gene. The CDR3 sequence is 11 residues long. Germline CDR1 and CDR2: SGHRS and YFSETQ. The germline V and J ends were trimmed by 2 bases and 7 bases, with 3 bases remaining between them. DNA of the CDR3: TGCGCCAGCAGCTTCGTCGGGGAGCTGTTTTTT. The encoded protein is CASSFVGELFF.

The chain has TRBV5-6 and TRBJ1-1; possibly TRBD1 for D (5 bases). The CDR3 has 14 residues. V lost 0 bases and J 0 bases, leaving 6 bases between the germline ends. The V gene's germline CDR1 is SGHDT and CDR2 YYEEEE. The CDR3 nucleotides read TGTGCCAGCAGCTTGGGACAGATGAACACTGAAGCTTTCTTT. It yields the protein CASSLGQMNTEAFF.

V and J are TRBV5-1 and TRBJ2-5, with a possible D match to TRBD2 (5 bases). Trimming removed 0 bases at V and 4 bases at J, with 10 bases between. Germline V gene data show CDR1 as SGHRS and CDR2 as YFSETQ. The CDR3 covers 14 residues. CDR3 nucleotides: TGCGCCAGCAGCTTGGGAGATGAGGGAGAGACCCAGTACTTC. Protein product: CASSLGDEGETQYF.

This clone came up once. The V and J genes are TRBV10-2 and TRBJ2-7; 10 positions match TRBD1. The CDR3 covers 15 residues. The V and J ends lost 7 bases and 3 bases, in that order; junction bases with no gene match: 9. The V gene's germline CDR1 is WSHSY and CDR2 SAAADI. The CDR3 here is CASTQGTGVNYEQYF. DNA for the CDR3: TGCGCCAGCACTCAAGGGACAGGGGTAAACTACGAGCAGTACTTC.

The chain links TRBV10-2 to TRBJ2-7, with 7 positions matching TRBD1. The ends lost 3 bases at V and 0 bases at J; junction bases unmatched: 8. This CDR3 has 16 amino acids. Per germline, CDR1 WSHSY and CDR2 SAAADI. Here the CDR3 DNA reads TGCGCCAGCAGTGATCGAGACAGGGCCTCCTCCTACGAGCAGTACTTC. This gives the protein CASSDRDRASSYEQYF.

The V and J genes are TRBV6-1 and TRBJ1-5; D is ambiguous. Deletions cut 4 bases from V and 7 bases from J, with 2 bases between. The germline V gene encodes CDR1 MNHNS and CDR2 SASEGT. This CDR3 comprises 10 residues. The CDR3 DNA is TGTGCCAGCAGTGCCCAGCCCCAGCATTTT. Translation: CASSAQPQHF.

Here the CDR3 DNA reads TGCGCCAGCAGTGATTCCGGGACAGTCGCCGGGTACGAGCAGTACTTC. As protein: CASSDSGTVAGYEQYF. The J gene is TRBJ2-7, the V gene TRBV10-2, with TRBD1 identical over 7 bases. CDR1 and CDR2 (germline): WSHSY, SAAADI. J lost 4 bases, V lost 3 bases, and 12 bases had no gene match. The CDR3 is 16 residues long.

This clone appeared a few times. V and J are TRBV29-1 and TRBJ1-1; 7 bases are a match to TRBD1. V lost 4 bases and J lost 0; bases outside the gene matches: 2. Per germline, CDR1 SQVTM and CDR2 ANQGSEA. This CDR3 region has 13 residues. CDR3 DNA sequence: TGCAGCGTTGGACAGGGTCTGAACACTGAAGCTTTCTTT. Protein product: CSVGQGLNTEAFF.

The CDR3 region is CAWSIKGTYEQYF. DNA for the CDR3: TGTGCCTGGAGTATTAAAGGGACCTACGAGCAGTACTTC. The gene calls are TRBV30 and TRBJ2-7, with D unclear. V was cut by 2 bases and J by 2 bases, with 10 bases left in between. The germline V gene has CDR1 GTSNPN and CDR2 SVGIG (reference sequence). The CDR3 loop spans 13 amino acids.

The rearrangement uses TRBV10-2 and TRBJ1-1; 9 nucleotides match TRBD1. Trimming took 4 bases from V and 4 from J; bases not matched to a gene: 7. CDR1 is WSHSY, CDR2 SAAADI, per germline. The CDR3 loop spans 15 amino acids. The CDR3 DNA reads TGCGCCAGCAGTGGCCTGCCGACAGGGGGCACTGAAGCTTTCTTT. It specifies CASSGLPTGGTEAFF.

V is TRBV2 and J is TRBJ1-4, with D perhaps TRBD1 (6 bases). Germline V gene sequence: CDR1 SNHLY, CDR2 FYNNEI. The CDR3 consists of 14 residues. V dropped 7 bases and J dropped 5 bases, with 14 bases sitting between them. Here the CDR3 DNA reads TGTGCCAGCATCAAGGACAGCCGAAATGAAAAACTGTTTTTT. It yields the protein CASIKDSRNEKLFF.

This chain connects TRBV6-6 to TRBJ2-7; 8 nucleotides align to TRBD1. V trimming: 2 bases; J trimming: 8 bases; junction bases outside the gene matches: 5. Germline values: CDR1 MNHNY, CDR2 SVGAGI (reference sequence). The CDR3 is 13 amino acids. The CDR3 protein is CASSYQRQGKQYF. In DNA, the CDR3 is TGTGCCAGCAGTTACCAAAGACAGGGGAAGCAGTACTTC.

The chain uses TRBV7-3 and TRBJ2-1; D remains unclear. The length of the CDR3 is 16 residues. Germline assignment: CDR1 SGHTA and CDR2 FQGTGA. The ends were cut back, 5 bases at V and 0 bases at J, with 14 bases in the middle. The CDR3 is CASSLRHLASYNEQFF. DNA for the CDR3: TGTGCCAGCAGCCTCCGGCACCTGGCCTCCTACAATGAGCAGTTCTTC.

The chain has TRBV2 and TRBJ2-1, with 10 positions matching TRBD1. CDR1 is SNHLY and CDR2 is FYNNEI in the germline V gene. This CDR3 comprises 14 residues. J gave up 5 bases and V 6 bases, and 4 bases lay outside the gene matches. For the CDR3, the DNA is TGTGCCAGCAGGGGGGACAGGGGACACAATGAGCAGTTCTTC. Translating gives CASRGDRGHNEQFF.

The chain uses TRBV6-5 and TRBJ1-1; 9 bases fit TRBD1. After removal of 6 bases from V and 11 bases from J, the junction contained 10 bases not matched to a gene. The CDR3 is made up of 13 amino acids. Germline assignment: CDR1 MNHEY and CDR2 SVGAGI. The CDR3 DNA sequence: TGTGCCAGCAGCCTCCCGGACAGGGGCGGTGCTTTCTTT. It is translated as CASSLPDRGGAFF.